The T cell receptor beta chain under discussion was sequenced for a study of T cell changes during pregnancy in multiple sclerosis. There are 13 residues in the CDR3. Germline-derived CDR1 and CDR2 are SGDLS and YYNGEE. J gave up 6 bases and V 0 bases, and 2 bases lay outside the gene matches. Generated by immunoSEQ multiplex PCR, the TCRdb table keeps only in-frame clones and is missing some. The data contain more than 35,000 clones, 85% to 90% of them singletons. The rearrangement joins TRBV9 to TRBJ2-7; 8 nucleotides agree with TRBD2. This clonotype was sampled from a female donor in good health, enrolled as a control in a pregnancy study. The sample in question was CD8+ T cells from peripheral blood mononuclear cells, obtained after pregnancy. The DNA of the CDR3 is TGTGCCAGCAGCGTAGGCGGGGGGCCCGAGCAGTACTTC. Amino acids: CASSVGGGPEQYF.